Reported below is one TCR beta chain. Its ends do not fully match the called genes, so a read error is possible. The CDR3 totals 18 residues. CDR1 is SGHDT, CDR2 YYEEEE, per germline. DNA and RNA were both co-extracted from about 19-30 mg of bulk tissue that had not been sorted. TCR beta cDNA was made from around 460 ng total RNA with a constant-region primer. Library construction for TCR beta comprised three nested multiplex PCR rounds performed with slightly modified ARM-PCR. Amplification in the first two PCR rounds was performed using TRBV1-TRBV30 forward primers and a C-beta reverse primer for approximately 10 cycles each. TCRdb ran MiXCR on the multiplex PCR reads and lists one entry per CDR3 protein. The sample yields fewer than 75,000 distinct CDR3 sequences, over 65% seen once. These data are taken from a study of tumor-infiltrating lymphocytes in primary liver carcinoma. At the level of the study: The patients, men and women alike, were aged 30 to 69 years.

This receptor was obtained from a man aged 40-55 years with primary liver carcinoma and hepatitis B virus infection. The chain is built from TRBV5-6 and TRBJ2-1, with D maybe TRBD2 (5 bases). The sample was liver tumor tissue from sampling region 2. Subset specified: tumor region T2, inferior pole. This chain's CDR3 is CASSLAGVASGRIDERFF. CDR3 DNA: TGTGCCAGCAGCTTGGCCGGGGTCGCTAGTGGGAGAATCGATGAGCGGTTCTTC.